One TCR beta chain is described in this entry. A v3.0 immunoSEQ assay was performed at survey level. The protocol was immunoSEQ multiplex PCR, while the TCRdb copy is restricted to in-frame clones and leaves out a portion. This table holds over 30,000 clones, more than 75% found once. The source of the sample is a study of long-term antiretroviral therapy in people with HIV. Background on the study: Collection dates of the earliest samples fall about a decade before the 2015 immediate-ART recommendation.

V lost 5 bases to trimming and J lost 5 bases, with 10 bases between them. This CDR3 has 13 amino acids. Germline V CDR1 and CDR2: MDHEN, SYDVKM. This sequence originates from a man younger than 35 with HIV. The gene calls are TRBV28 and TRBJ1-5, with unresolved D. Specimen: unsorted PBMCs, collected 1.9 years after starting antiretroviral therapy. The CDR3 protein is CASSQQWDQPQHF. DNA for the CDR3: TGTGCCAGCAGTCAACAGTGGGATCAGCCCCAGCATTTT.